This note documents a single T cell receptor (beta chain) sequence. No antigen is known for it. Germline V gene lookup returns CDR1 SEHNR and CDR2 FQNEAQ (reference sequence). Trimming took off 3 bases at V and 2 bases at J, with 10 bases between the two ends. The CDR3 loop spans 14 amino acids. The data were taken from a study of cytomegalovirus exposure and HLA in healthy donors. The study, taken as a whole, reports: The authors listed 150 to 200 TCR beta chains as cytomegalovirus-associated.

Sequencing was performed with immunoSEQ multiplex PCR; in TCRdb, only in-frame clones are kept and a portion is missing. The sample includes 200,000 or so clones, 84% of them seen just once. Sequenced input: PBMCs. This clonotype originated in a man aged 18 to 29 in good health and CMV-seropositive. The V and J genes are TRBV7-9 and TRBJ2-5; D might be TRBD1 (6 bases). The CDR3 loop is CASSFNRDQETQYF. The CDR3 nucleotides are TGTGCCAGCAGCTTTAACAGGGATCAAGAGACCCAGTACTTC.